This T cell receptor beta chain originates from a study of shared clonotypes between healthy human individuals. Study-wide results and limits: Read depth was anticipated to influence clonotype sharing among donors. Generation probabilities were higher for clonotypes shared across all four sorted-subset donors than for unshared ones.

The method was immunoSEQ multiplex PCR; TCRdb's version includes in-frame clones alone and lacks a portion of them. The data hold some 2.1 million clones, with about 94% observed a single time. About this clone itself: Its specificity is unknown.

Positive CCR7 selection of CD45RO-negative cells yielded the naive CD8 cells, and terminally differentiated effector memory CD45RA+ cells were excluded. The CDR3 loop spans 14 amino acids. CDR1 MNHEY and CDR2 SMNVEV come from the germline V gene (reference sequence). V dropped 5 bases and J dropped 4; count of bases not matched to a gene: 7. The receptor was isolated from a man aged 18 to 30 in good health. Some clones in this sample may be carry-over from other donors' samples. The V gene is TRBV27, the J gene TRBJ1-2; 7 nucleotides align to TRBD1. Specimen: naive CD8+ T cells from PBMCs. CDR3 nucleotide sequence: TGTGCCAGCAGTCCGAGGGGGCCTGGCTATGGCTACACCTTC. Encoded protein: CASSPRGPGYGYTF.